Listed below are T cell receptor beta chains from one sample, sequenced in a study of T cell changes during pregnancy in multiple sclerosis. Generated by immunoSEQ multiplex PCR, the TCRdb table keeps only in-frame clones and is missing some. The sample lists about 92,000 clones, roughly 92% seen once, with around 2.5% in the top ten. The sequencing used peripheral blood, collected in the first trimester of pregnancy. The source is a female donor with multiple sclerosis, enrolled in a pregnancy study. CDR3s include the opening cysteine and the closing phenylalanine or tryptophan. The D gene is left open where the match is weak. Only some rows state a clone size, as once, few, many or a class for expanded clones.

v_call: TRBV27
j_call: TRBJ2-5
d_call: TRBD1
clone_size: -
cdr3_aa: CASRGRPGKETQYF
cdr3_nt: TGTGCCAGTAGGGGGCGACCAGGGAAAGAGACCCAGTACTTC

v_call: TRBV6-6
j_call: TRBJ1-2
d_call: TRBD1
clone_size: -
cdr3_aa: CASTWAQGFGGYTF
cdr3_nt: TGTGCCAGCACCTGGGCACAGGGGTTTGGCGGCTACACCTTC

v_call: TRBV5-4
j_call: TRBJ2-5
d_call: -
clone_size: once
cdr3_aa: CASSSRTEHQETQYF
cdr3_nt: TGTGCCAGCAGCTCCCGGACAGAACATCAAGAGACCCAGTACTTC

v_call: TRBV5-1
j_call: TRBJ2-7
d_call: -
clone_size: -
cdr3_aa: CASSLAGTTDYEQYF
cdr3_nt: TGCGCCAGCAGCTTGGCCGGTACGACAGACTACGAGCAGTACTTC

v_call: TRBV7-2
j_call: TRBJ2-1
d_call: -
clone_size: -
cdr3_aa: CASTFSGGYNEQFF
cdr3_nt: TGTGCCAGCACCTTTAGCGGAGGCTACAATGAGCAGTTCTTC

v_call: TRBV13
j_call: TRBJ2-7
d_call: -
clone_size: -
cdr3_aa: CASRFRGGSYEQYF
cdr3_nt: TGTGCCAGCAGATTCCGAGGGGGCTCCTACGAGCAGTACTTC

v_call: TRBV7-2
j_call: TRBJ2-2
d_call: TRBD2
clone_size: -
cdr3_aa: CASSLSGRRETGELFF
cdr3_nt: TGTGCCAGCAGCCTTAGCGGGAGAAGGGAAACCGGGGAGCTGTTTTTT

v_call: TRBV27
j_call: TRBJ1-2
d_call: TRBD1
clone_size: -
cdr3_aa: CASSPDRGLFRGYTF
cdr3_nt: TGTGCCAGCAGTCCTGACAGGGGGCTATTTCGTGGCTACACCTTC

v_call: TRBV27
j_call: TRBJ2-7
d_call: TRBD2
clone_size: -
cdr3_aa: CASSLSRTSGRGFSYEQYF
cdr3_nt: TGTGCCAGCAGTTTATCTAGAACTAGCGGGAGGGGCTTCTCCTACGAGCAGTACTTC

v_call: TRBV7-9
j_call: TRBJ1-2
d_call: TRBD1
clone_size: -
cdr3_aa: CASSLKGAPGGYTF
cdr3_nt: TGTGCCAGCAGCTTAAAGGGGGCGCCGGGAGGCTACACCTTC